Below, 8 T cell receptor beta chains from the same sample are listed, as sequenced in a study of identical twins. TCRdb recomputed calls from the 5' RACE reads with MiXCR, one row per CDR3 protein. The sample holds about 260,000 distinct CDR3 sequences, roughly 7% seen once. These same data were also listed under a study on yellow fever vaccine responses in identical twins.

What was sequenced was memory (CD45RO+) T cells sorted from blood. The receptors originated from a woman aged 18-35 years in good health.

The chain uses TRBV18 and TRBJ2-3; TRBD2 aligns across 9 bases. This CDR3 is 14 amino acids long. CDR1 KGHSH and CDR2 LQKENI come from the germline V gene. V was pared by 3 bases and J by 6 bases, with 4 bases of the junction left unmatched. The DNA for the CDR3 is TGTGCCAGCTCACCGGGACTAGCTAGTGATACGCAGTATTTT. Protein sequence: CASSPGLASDTQYF.

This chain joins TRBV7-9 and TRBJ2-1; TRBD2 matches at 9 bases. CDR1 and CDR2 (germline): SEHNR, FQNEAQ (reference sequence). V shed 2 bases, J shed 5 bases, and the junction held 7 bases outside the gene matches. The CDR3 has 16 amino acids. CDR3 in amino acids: CASSLWRLAGNNEQFF. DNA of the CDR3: TGTGCCAGCAGCTTATGGCGGCTAGCGGGAAACAATGAGCAGTTCTTC.

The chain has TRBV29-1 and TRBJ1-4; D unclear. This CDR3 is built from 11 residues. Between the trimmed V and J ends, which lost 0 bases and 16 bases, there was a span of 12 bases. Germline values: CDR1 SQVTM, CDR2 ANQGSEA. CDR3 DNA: TGCAGCGTTGAAGACCCCGGCAGCCAGTTTTTT. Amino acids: CSVEDPGSQFF.

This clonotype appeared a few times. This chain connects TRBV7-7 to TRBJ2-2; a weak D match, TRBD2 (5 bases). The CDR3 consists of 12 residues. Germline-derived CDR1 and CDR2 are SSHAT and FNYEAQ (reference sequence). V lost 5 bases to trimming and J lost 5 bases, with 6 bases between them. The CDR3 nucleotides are TGTGCCAGCAGCGAGGGAACCGGGGAGCTGTTTTTT. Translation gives CASSEGTGELFF.

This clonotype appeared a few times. The CDR3 here is CASSPGTGAYEQYV. The CDR3 DNA is TGTGCCAGTAGTCCCGGGACTGGAGCCTACGAGCAGTACGTC. The chain links TRBV19 to TRBJ2-7, with D possibly being TRBD2 (6 bases). Between the trimmed V and J ends, which lost 5 bases and 2 bases, there was a span of 13 bases. The CDR3 has 14 residues. The germline V gene encodes CDR1 LNHDA and CDR2 SQIVND (reference sequence).

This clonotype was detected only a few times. The CDR3, as DNA: TGTGCCAGCAGCTTAGAGGTCACCCAGTACTTC. It translates to CASSLEVTQYF. The gene calls are TRBV7-9 and TRBJ2-5; no clear D gene. From germline, CDR1 is SEHNR and CDR2 FQNEAQ (reference sequence). Trimming cost V 1 base and J 8 bases, with 5 bases left between them. The CDR3 has 11 residues.

Written as DNA, the CDR3 is TGTGCCAGCAGCTTCCGGGGGAGCACTGAAGCTTTCTTT. Amino acids: CASSFRGSTEAFF. This chain links TRBV27 with TRBJ1-1, with a possible D match to TRBD1 (5 bases). Germline CDR1 and CDR2: MNHEY and SMNVEV (reference sequence). The CDR3 extends over 13 amino acids. Trimming cost V 6 bases and J 4 bases, with 12 bases left between them.

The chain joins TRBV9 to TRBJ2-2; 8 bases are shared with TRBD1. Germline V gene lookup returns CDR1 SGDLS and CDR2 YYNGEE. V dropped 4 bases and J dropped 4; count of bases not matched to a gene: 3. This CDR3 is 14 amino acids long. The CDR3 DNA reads TGTGCCAGCAGCCCGGGACAGGCCACCGGGGAGCTGTTTTTT. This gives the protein CASSPGQATGELFF.